This T cell receptor (beta chain) stems from a study of OX40 agonist ivuxolimab in advanced cancers. About the study: As their treatment, patients were administered ivuxolimab, an agonistic anti-OX40 (CD134) antibody. The dose of intravenous ivuxolimab that patients received every 2 weeks ranged from 0.01 to 10 mg/kg. Partial responses were seen in three patients, one with hepatocellular carcinoma and two with cutaneous melanoma.

Only in-frame clones appear in the TCRdb table, and some are missing; sequencing was by immunoSEQ multiplex PCR. The sample lists about 28,000 clones; 70% to 80% were seen once. Study-wide findings and caveats: The investigators did not determine what antigen specificity the expanded peripheral T cells had.

Germline CDR1 and CDR2: GTSNPN and SVGIG (reference sequence). The CDR3 has 13 residues. V lost 0 bases and J 3 bases, leaving 9 bases between the germline ends. On this clone: What it binds is not known.

The source material was CD4+ or CD8+ T cells sorted from blood, sampled in a trial of the OX40 agonist ivuxolimab. This receptor was taken from an adult with an advanced solid tumor such as melanoma, head and neck, liver or kidney cancer. The rearrangement uses TRBV30 and TRBJ2-7, with unresolved D. The CDR3 protein is CAWSVYRLYEQYF. CDR3 DNA: TGTGCCTGGAGTGTATACAGACTCTACGAGCAGTACTTC.